The sample holds many counts of the clone carrying this T cell receptor (beta chain). Its antigen is as yet unknown. Preparation of the TCRbeta library used unique molecular identifiers. MiXCR, applied by TCRdb to the PCR reads, yields one record per CDR3 protein. The sample has fewer than 700,000 distinct CDR3 sequences; under 15% are singletons. This sample is drawn from a study of T-cell reconstitution after alpha-beta-depleted transplantation in children. The CDR3 has 14 amino acids. V was shortened by 7 bases and J by 0 bases, with 16 bases between the two germline ends. Looked up from germline, CDR1 is SQVTM and CDR2 is ANQGSEA. The study, taken as a whole, reports: Surviving recipient T cells and thymic progenitors accounted for the high day-60 TCRbeta diversity observed in some patients. Alpha-beta T cells present about two months after transplant were reported to originate from several hundred expanded graft clones.

The V and J genes are TRBV29-1 and TRBJ2-7; D possibly corresponds to TRBD1 (6 bases). This clonotype was sampled from a male patient between 5 and 17 years old who had a stem cell transplant for acute myeloid leukemia, so the T cells may come from the graft donor. Sequencing used PBMCs, mostly from graft donor cells, obtained 360 days after TCRalphabeta/CD19-depleted stem cell transplant. As DNA, the CDR3 is TGCAGCGCATACACAGGGCTCAGCTCCTACGAGCAGTACTTC. Protein: CSAYTGLSSYEQYF.